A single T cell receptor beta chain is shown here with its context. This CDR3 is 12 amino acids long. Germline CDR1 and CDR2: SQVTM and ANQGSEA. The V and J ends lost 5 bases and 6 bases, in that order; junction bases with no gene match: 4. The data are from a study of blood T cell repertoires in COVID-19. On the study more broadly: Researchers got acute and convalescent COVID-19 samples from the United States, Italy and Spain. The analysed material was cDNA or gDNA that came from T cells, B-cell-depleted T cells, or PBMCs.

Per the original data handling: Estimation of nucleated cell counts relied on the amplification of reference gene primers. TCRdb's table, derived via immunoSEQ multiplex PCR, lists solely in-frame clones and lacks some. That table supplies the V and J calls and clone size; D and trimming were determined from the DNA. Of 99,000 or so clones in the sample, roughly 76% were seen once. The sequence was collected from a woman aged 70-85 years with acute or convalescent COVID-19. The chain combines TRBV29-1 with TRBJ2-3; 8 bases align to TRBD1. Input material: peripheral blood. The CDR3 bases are TGCAGCGTTTGGACAGGGATCGATACGCAGTATTTT. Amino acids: CSVWTGIDTQYF.